This T cell receptor (beta chain) was sequenced for a study of T cells in localized non-small cell lung cancer. Method: immunoSEQ multiplex PCR; TCRdb's copy keeps in-frame clones and lacks some. The top ten clones hold around 8% of a sample with tens of thousands of clones, around 93% of them seen once. Regarding this clone: Its antigen is not known.

The ends were cut back, 5 bases at V and 6 bases at J, with 19 bases in the middle. The CDR3 covers 15 residues. CDR1 is MGHDK and CDR2 is SYGVNS in the germline V gene. Study-wide findings and caveats: Investigators sequenced only a single tumor region, leaving heterogeneity possible.

This specimen was peripheral blood, taken before any cancer treatment. This chain connects TRBV25-1 to TRBJ1-1; TRBD1 is a possible D gene (5 bases). The clonotype comes from a female donor at least 60 years old with stage I lung adenocarcinoma. In DNA, the CDR3 is TGTGCCAGCAGTCCGGGACGCCCCTCAAATTCTGAAGCTTTCTTT. Encoded protein: CASSPGRPSNSEAFF.